A single sample is the source of the 30 T cell receptor beta chains below, sequenced in a study of cytomegalovirus exposure and HLA in healthy donors. PCR involved 60 Vbeta and 13 Jbeta primers. Sequenced by immunoSEQ multiplex PCR; TCRdb stores in-frame clones only, minus some. In all, the sample yields fewer than 200,000 clones. Sample: PBMCs. Every receptor here comes from a woman aged 60-75 years in good health and CMV-seronegative.

The V call is TRBV19, the J call TRBJ1-3, with a weak D call TRBD1 (5 bases). Germline loops: CDR1 LNHDA, CDR2 SQIVND (reference sequence). V shed 7 bases and J shed 0 bases, with 13 bases lying between them. CDR3 length: 15 amino acids. CDR3 nucleotides: TGTGCCAGTACCCAGGGTTGGGGCTCTGGAAACACCATATATTTT. Its protein product is CASTQGWGSGNTIYF.

The V and J genes are TRBV2 and TRBJ1-5; 12 bases agree with TRBD1. The ends lost 4 bases at V and 7 bases at J; junction bases unmatched: 8. The CDR3 totals 16 residues. In germline, CDR1 is SNHLY, CDR2 FYNNEI. The CDR3 sequence: CASSAPGQGAKQPQHF. CDR3 DNA sequence: TGTGCCAGCAGTGCCCCGGGACAGGGGGCGAAGCAGCCCCAGCATTTT.

The V gene is TRBV5-5, the J gene TRBJ2-7, with TRBD2 matching over 8 bases. CDR3 length: 16 residues. Germline values: CDR1 SGHKS, CDR2 YYEKEE (reference sequence). The V segment lost 2 bases and the J segment 2 bases; nucleotides outside the gene matches: 9. CDR3 protein: CASSFRGGAMPYEQYF. CDR3 DNA sequence: TGTGCCAGCAGCTTCCGGGGGGGGGCGATGCCCTACGAGCAGTACTTC.

This sequence joins TRBV5-1 and TRBJ2-1; unclear D gene. CDR1 SGHRS and CDR2 YFSETQ come from the germline V gene. The germline V and J ends were trimmed by 4 bases and 4 bases, with 6 bases remaining between them. The CDR3 sequence is 12 residues long. The CDR3 sequence is CASSPSYNEQFF. DNA for the CDR3: TGCGCCAGCAGCCCCAGTTACAATGAGCAGTTCTTC.

The chain employs TRBV4-2 and TRBJ1-5, with a weak D call TRBD1 (5 bases). The CDR3 runs to 14 residues. V was clipped by 4 bases and J by 7 bases, with 14 bases between them. Germline assignment: CDR1 LGHNA and CDR2 YNFKEQ. Written as DNA, the CDR3 is TGTGCCAGCAGCCCCCAGGGTAAAGAACAGCCCCAGCATTTT. This translates into CASSPQGKEQPQHF.

This chain joins TRBV5-6 and TRBJ1-5; D is uncertain. V lost 4 bases and J 5 bases, leaving 10 bases between the germline ends. The CDR3 length is 13 residues. CDR1 is SGHDT, CDR2 YYEEEE, per germline. CDR3: CASSKGRDQPQHF. DNA of the CDR3: TGTGCCAGCAGCAAAGGGAGGGATCAGCCCCAGCATTTT.

The V call is TRBV5-4, the J call TRBJ1-6; the match to TRBD1 covers 7 bases. Germline V CDR1 and CDR2: SGHNT, YYREEE (reference sequence). This CDR3 has 14 residues. Losses at the gene ends were 4 bases for V and 5 bases for J; bases not matched to a gene: 3. The CDR3 spells CASSPQGDNSPLHF. CDR3 in DNA: TGTGCCAGCAGCCCCCAGGGGGATAATTCACCCCTCCACTTT. Based on the CDR3 plus reference TRBV5-4 and TRBJ1-6, the full variable domain is ETGVTQSPTHLIKTRGQQVTLRCSSQSGHNTVSWYQQALGQGPQFIFQYYREEENGRGNFPPRFSGLQFPNYSSELNVNALELDDSALYLCASSPQGDNSPLHFGNGTRLTVT.

About this clone itself: The same CDR3 is also encoded by other DNA sequences in this sample. The chain couples TRBV19 to TRBJ2-5, with D uncertain. Germline loops: CDR1 LNHDA, CDR2 SQIVND (reference sequence). Trimming removed 6 bases from V and 0 bases from J, with 2 bases in between. The CDR3 totals 11 residues. CDR3 in amino acids: CASSNQETQYF. CDR3 DNA: TGTGCCAGTAGCAACCAAGAGACCCAGTACTTC.

The rearrangement uses TRBV2 and TRBJ2-1; the match to TRBD2 covers 11 bases. With V trimmed by 8 bases and J by 5 bases, 8 bases remained unmatched. The CDR3 consists of 15 residues. Per germline, CDR1 SNHLY and CDR2 FYNNEI. CDR3 sequence: CASWGGTSGNNEQFF. As DNA, the CDR3 is TGTGCCAGCTGGGGGGGGACTAGCGGAAACAATGAGCAGTTCTTC.

This rearrangement joins TRBV10-2 to TRBJ1-5; D unresolved. The length of the CDR3 is 15 residues. CDR1 and CDR2 (germline): WSHSY, SAAADI. V lost 4 bases, J lost 1 base, and 11 bases lay in between. The CDR3 DNA sequence: TGCGCCAGCAGTGCGACCCCGGGGAGCAATCAGCCCCAGCATTTT. Amino acids: CASSATPGSNQPQHF.

This sequence joins TRBV5-1 and TRBJ1-2, with 7 bases aligning to TRBD1. Germline V lookup: CDR1 SGHRS, CDR2 YFSETQ. The CDR3 runs 15 residues. J lost 5 bases, V lost 4 bases, and 11 bases had no gene match. The CDR3 coding sequence is TGCGCCAGCAGCGCGGGACAGCAAACCGTATATGGCTACACCTTC. Its translation is CASSAGQQTVYGYTF.

The V call is TRBV7-9, the J call TRBJ2-7; 11 positions match TRBD1. Germline values: CDR1 SEHNR, CDR2 FQNEAQ (reference sequence). V shed 0 bases, J shed 3 bases, and the junction held 4 bases outside the gene matches. The CDR3 has 16 residues. The CDR3: CASSLAGQGADYEQYF. For the CDR3, the DNA is TGTGCCAGCAGCTTAGCTGGACAGGGGGCGGACTACGAGCAGTACTTC.

V usage is TRBV13 and J usage is TRBJ2-5, with 8 positions matching TRBD1. The CDR3 sequence is 14 residues long. The germline V gene has CDR1 PRHDT and CDR2 FYEKMQ (reference sequence). Trimming removed 5 bases from V and 3 bases from J; junction bases left unmatched: 5. CDR3 DNA: TGTGCCAGCAGCACCCGACAGGGGAAAGAGACCCAGTACTTC. This gives the protein CASSTRQGKETQYF.

This chain uses TRBV7-9 with TRBJ2-5; 8 positions agree with TRBD1. J gave up 5 bases and V 7 bases, and 12 bases lay outside the gene matches. CDR3 size: 15 residues. CDR1 and CDR2 (germline): SEHNR, FQNEAQ (reference sequence). The CDR3 coding sequence is TGTGCCAGCAACGCCGGGACAGGAGTAGGGGAGACCCAGTACTTC. Amino acids: CASNAGTGVGETQYF.

This sequence joins TRBV4-3 and TRBJ1-5; 8 nucleotides agree with TRBD1. Germline CDR1 LGHNA, CDR2 YSLEER. The trim removed 1 base at V and 4 bases at J, leaving 3 bases unmatched. This CDR3 is built from 15 residues. The CDR3 spells CASSQVTGGNQPQHF. DNA for the CDR3: TGCGCCAGCAGCCAAGTAACAGGGGGGAATCAGCCCCAGCATTTT.

The chain employs TRBV10-1 and TRBJ1-6; 7 nucleotides agree with TRBD1. Losses at the gene ends were 1 base for V and 7 bases for J; bases not matched to a gene: 7. This CDR3 region has 16 residues. Germline loops: CDR1 WNHNN, CDR2 SYGVQD (reference sequence). CDR3 coding DNA: TGCGCCAGCAGTGAGTTCACGGGACAGACAAATTCACCCCTCCACTTT. This sequence encodes CASSEFTGQTNSPLHF.

This sequence joins TRBV19 and TRBJ1-5; D is perhaps TRBD1 (5 bases). Germline V gene data show CDR1 as LNHDA and CDR2 as SQIVND (reference sequence). This CDR3 is 13 amino acids long. Trimming took 0 bases from V and 16 from J, leaving 16 bases between them. This chain's CDR3 is CASSIDPRTFLHF. CDR3 in DNA: TGTGCCAGTAGTATAGACCCACGGACATTTTTACATTTT.

The chain is built from TRBV6-4 and TRBJ1-2; D uncertain. Trimming shortened V by 6 bases and J by 1 base, and 12 bases separated the two germline ends. The V gene's germline CDR1 is MRHNA and CDR2 SNTAGT. The CDR3 loop spans 14 amino acids. The CDR3 DNA sequence: TGTGCCAGCAGCCCTCAGTTCGATAACTATGGCTACACCTTC. This gives the protein CASSPQFDNYGYTF.

The chain joins TRBV5-1 to TRBJ2-3; 9 bases line up with TRBD1. Germline V lookup: CDR1 SGHRS, CDR2 YFSETQ. CDR3 length equals 17 residues. J was trimmed by 1 base and V by 4 bases; bases with no gene match: 10. CDR3 coding DNA: TGCGCCAGCAGCATACTCCGGGACAGGGACCGCACAGATACGCAGTATTTT. Amino acids: CASSILRDRDRTDTQYF.

The chain couples TRBV27 to TRBJ1-2; TRBD1 matches 7 bases. From germline, CDR1 is MNHEY and CDR2 SMNVEV (reference sequence). There are 14 residues in the CDR3. V lost 7 bases to trimming and J lost 4 bases; unmatched junction nucleotides: 9. CDR3 sequence: CASTPRQGFYGYTF. CDR3 nucleotide sequence: TGTGCCAGCACCCCGAGACAGGGATTCTATGGCTACACCTTC.

The V and J genes are TRBV5-1 and TRBJ1-2; 7 nucleotides line up with TRBD1. The CDR3 is made up of 15 amino acids. V gave up 0 bases and J gave up 4 bases; unmatched junction bases: 6. CDR1 and CDR2 (germline): SGHRS, YFSETQ. Written as DNA, the CDR3 is TGCGCCAGCAGCTTGGATAAGACAGGGCCCTATGGCTACACCTTC. This translates into CASSLDKTGPYGYTF.

This sequence joins TRBV5-8 and TRBJ1-1; 8 bases match TRBD1. Trimming at V came to 1 base and at J to 0 bases, leaving 8 bases not matched to a gene. CDR3 length: 17 residues. Germline V gene data show CDR1 as SGHTS and CDR2 as YDEGEE. CDR3: CASSLLRRTGLNTEAFF. DNA for the CDR3: TGTGCCAGCAGCTTGCTCAGGAGGACAGGGCTGAACACTGAAGCTTTCTTT.

The chain employs TRBV7-7 and TRBJ2-5, with 7 nucleotides matching TRBD2. The CDR3 is made up of 14 amino acids. The V segment lost 5 bases and the J segment 5 bases; nucleotides outside the gene matches: 8. Germline CDR1 reads SSHAT; CDR2 reads FNYEAQ (reference sequence). DNA for the CDR3: TGTGCCAGCAGCGCCACTGGGGGGGATGAGACCCAGTACTTC. As protein: CASSATGGDETQYF.

This chain connects TRBV19 to TRBJ2-1, with a tentative D call TRBD2 (6 bases). Germline V gene data show CDR1 as LNHDA and CDR2 as SQIVND (reference sequence). The V end lost 5 bases, the J end lost 8 bases, and 16 bases lay between the germline ends. The CDR3 totals 14 residues. The DNA for the CDR3 is TGTGCCAGTAGTGACGTGGGGTGGGGGGATGAGCAGTTCTTC. Protein product: CASSDVGWGDEQFF.

V usage is TRBV28 and J usage is TRBJ2-3; 13 bases line up with TRBD2. The length of the CDR3 is 18 residues. Trimming removed 6 bases from V and 0 bases from J; junction bases left unmatched: 9. The germline V gene has CDR1 MDHEN and CDR2 SYDVKM. In DNA, the CDR3 is TGTGCCAGCAGCCTCGGACTAGCGGGAGAGATTAGCACAGATACGCAGTATTTT. Its translation is CASSLGLAGEISTDTQYF.

The chain joins TRBV7-9 to TRBJ2-7; tentatively, D is TRBD1 (5 bases). V lost 2 bases and J lost 7, with 12 bases in between. Germline loops: CDR1 SEHNR, CDR2 FQNEAQ (reference sequence). The CDR3 has 13 amino acids. CDR3 DNA sequence: TGTGCCAGCAGCTTATATGCGACAGAGGAGCAGTACTTC. Amino acid sequence: CASSLYATEEQYF.

V usage is TRBV5-1 and J usage is TRBJ1-1; tentative D call: TRBD1 (5 bases). V was pared by 2 bases and J by 4 bases, with 9 bases between. This CDR3 is 13 amino acids long. Germline lookup yields CDR1 SGHRS and CDR2 YFSETQ. CDR3 in amino acids: CASSFKGLTEAFF. CDR3 in DNA: TGCGCCAGCAGCTTTAAGGGGCTCACTGAAGCTTTCTTT.

The chain combines TRBV4-3 with TRBJ1-4; the D gene is possibly TRBD1 (5 bases). Looked up from germline, CDR1 is LGHNA and CDR2 is YSLEER. The CDR3 consists of 17 residues. Trimming shortened V by 4 bases and J by 0 bases, and 15 bases separated the two germline ends. The CDR3 coding sequence is TGCGCCAGCAGCCCGAGCCAGGGTTCTGCAACTAATGAAAAACTGTTTTTT. It encodes CASSPSQGSATNEKLFF.

The chain joins TRBV25-1 to TRBJ2-7; D may be TRBD2 (6 bases). There are 14 residues in the CDR3. Germline V gives CDR1 MGHDK, CDR2 SYGVNS. V shed 1 base and J shed 1 base, with 8 bases lying between them. DNA of the CDR3: TGTGCCAGCAGTGAATCGCGGGGATCCTACGAGCAGTACTTC. Translating gives CASSESRGSYEQYF.

The V gene is TRBV7-7, the J gene TRBJ1-1; D uncertain. CDR1 and CDR2 (germline): SSHAT, FNYEAQ (reference sequence). CDR3 size: 13 residues. V gave up 5 bases and J gave up 2 bases, with 9 bases separating them. This CDR3 reads CASSREFNTEAFF. The CDR3 DNA is TGTGCCAGCAGCCGGGAGTTTAACACTGAAGCTTTCTTT. The variable domain in full, with the rest retrieved from reference TRBV7-7 and TRBJ1-1, is GAGVSQSPRYKVTKRGQDVTLRCDPISSHATLYWYQQALGQGPEFLTYFNYEAQPDKSGLPSDRFSAERPEGSISTLTIQRTEQRDSAMYRCASSREFNTEAFFGQGTRLTVV.